This TCR beta chain is from a study of blood T cell repertoires in COVID-19 (TCRdb year 2020). About the full investigation: Collaborator samples came from the United States, Italy and Spain and covered acute and convalescent phases of COVID-19. The material from the prospective study consisted of cDNA or gDNA derived from T cells, B-cell-depleted T cells, or PBMCs. Deeply sampled blood TCRbeta repertoires from subjects exposed to, actively infected with, or recovered from COVID-19 were included in the dataset. The repertoires were made available in a free public database intended to serve as a resource for research on the immune response to SARS-CoV-2. The samples were drawn from the first 160 participants of the ongoing ImmuneRACE study and from roughly 1,300 subjects provided by 6 global collaborators. The sample metadata nearly always contained a de-identified subject ID, COVID-19 status, age in years and sex. Where available, HLA class I and class II types were obtained from metadata supplied by the sample provider rather than from assay-based typing.

TCRbeta CDR3 regions were amplified from genomic DNA using the immunoSEQ Assay, a bias-controlled multiplex PCR. Per the authors' processing: The number of nucleated cells in each sample was estimated by amplification of reference gene primers within the assay. Sequence reads were collapsed and filtered to measure the absolute abundance of every unique TCRbeta CDR3 rearrangement. For each sample, productive Simpson clonality was calculated as the square root of Simpson's diversity index across productive rearrangements. TCRdb carries this immuneACCESS record with in-frame sequences only. Its versions omit some clonotypes, under half of them owing to an unresolved V gene in the studies checked, with the rest unexplained. From that table come the V and J calls and clone size; the DNA was used to work out D and trimming. The sample yields some 150,000 clones; approximately 80% were counted once. Jointly, the top ten make up under 3% of the sample.

The study at large found these results: The amount of clinical and demographic metadata varied by source and participant and was provided uncurated.

Collaborating institutions collected whole blood in K2EDTA tubes following their own protocols. For TCRbeta analysis, collaborator samples were shipped as frozen whole blood, as isolated PBMCs, or as DNA extracted from either sample type. Remarks on this clone: Its antigen specificity is not known. Base qualities are missing; no much larger clone stands one base away.

The germline V gene encodes CDR1 MNHNS and CDR2 SASEGT. Taken from cysteine to phenylalanine, the CDR3 has 15 residues. Only CDR3 DNA is held: 45 bases, read in frame from base 1. Trimming takes 1 base from V and 1 base from J, and the germline ends sit 5 bases apart. The sample comprised peripheral blood. Rearrangement joined TRBV6-1 to TRBJ2-6; no D gene can be assigned with confidence. The TCR comes from a woman aged 40 to 50 with active or convalescent COVID-19. The DNA sequence reads TGTGCCAGCAGTGAAGTCAGATCTGGGGCCAACGTCCTGACTTTC. The encoded protein is CASSEVRSGANVLTF.